This TCR beta chain was captured in a study of blood T cells in healthy people across ages. Trimming took 5 bases from V and 7 from J; bases not matched to a gene: 9. The CDR3 has 15 amino acids. Germline V lookup: CDR1 MNHEY, CDR2 SVGEGT. With a J-beta primer mix and a sample-barcoded 5' primer, a second PCR ran roughly 7 to 11 cycles. Template switching added a 12-random-nucleotide identifier to every cDNA molecule. Every individual sample yielded 2.5 million or more paired-end reads (each containing CDR3). TCRdb redid the calling of the 5' RACE reads with MiXCR, one entry per CDR3 protein. The table records about 290,000 distinct CDR3 sequences, 25% to 30% of them present only once. General study points: A roughly linear age-dependent decrease characterized TCR beta diversity per million T cells. Nothing was known about donor CMV status, and this possibly confounded expanded clonotype changes.

Of note for this clonotype: Its antigen is as yet unknown.

This sequence joins TRBV6-2 or TRBV6-3 and TRBJ2-4; 9 positions match TRBD2. The source material was blood. The TCR sequence derives from a woman between 70 and 85 years old in good health. The CDR3 reads CASSKSGTSQNIQYF. In DNA form, the CDR3 reads TGTGCCAGCAGTAAGTCCGGGACTAGCCAGAACATTCAGTACTTC.